The 5 T cell receptor beta chains below come from one sample, sequenced in a study of T cell responses to AZD1222 COVID-19 vaccine. Here immunoSEQ multiplex PCR was the method, and the copy in TCRdb shows in-frame clones only, minus some. The data hold some 130,000 clones, with around nine tenths observed a single time. This specimen was peripheral blood, taken on day 0 of AZD1222 vaccination. The source is an adult in good health.

The chain carries TRBV7-9 and TRBJ2-1, with D possibly being TRBD2 (5 bases). The V end lost 4 bases, the J end lost 9 bases, and 19 bases lay between the germline ends. Germline V CDR1 and CDR2: SEHNR, FQNEAQ (reference sequence). The CDR3 length is 15 residues. The CDR3 region is CASSSSGSLFSEQFF. CDR3 DNA: TGTGCCAGCAGCTCGAGCGGCAGTTTATTCAGTGAGCAGTTCTTC.

The chain joins TRBV6-2 or TRBV6-3 to TRBJ2-7; TRBD1 is a possible D gene (6 bases). Per germline, CDR1 MNHEY and CDR2 SVGEGT. Trimming left V 5 bases short and J 12 bases short, with 20 bases between. This CDR3 spans 13 amino acids. CDR3: CASSETGFSARYF. The CDR3 DNA reads TGTGCCAGCAGTGAGACAGGATTTTCGGCACGGTACTTC.

The chain uses TRBV19 and TRBJ1-2, with D possibly matching TRBD1 (6 bases). V lost 5 bases, J lost 4 bases, and 11 bases lay in between. Germline CDR1 is LNHDA and CDR2 is SQIVND (reference sequence). The length of the CDR3 is 13 residues. The chain's CDR3 is CASSLGQSYGYTF. CDR3 nucleotides: TGTGCCAGTAGTCTTGGACAGAGCTATGGCTACACCTTC.

This chain joins TRBV24-1 and TRBJ2-5, with D possibly being TRBD1 (6 bases). The CDR3 length is 11 residues. The ends were cut back, 10 bases at V and 4 bases at J, with 9 bases in the middle. Looked up from germline, CDR1 is KGHDR and CDR2 is SFDVKD. CDR3 DNA: TGTGCCACAGAACAGGGAGAGACCCAGTACTTC. This gives the protein CATEQGETQYF.

The V and J genes are TRBV2 and TRBJ2-7, with D unresolved. V was clipped by 0 bases and J by 5 bases, with 14 bases between them. CDR1 and CDR2 from the germline V gene are SNHLY and FYNNEI. The CDR3 contains 15 residues. CDR3 residues: CASSEATATVHEQYF. In DNA form, the CDR3 reads TGTGCCAGCAGTGAAGCCACAGCCACGGTCCACGAGCAGTACTTC.